These 20 T cell receptor beta chains share one sample of origin, sequenced in a study of neurological immune-mediated disorders. TCRdb re-called the 5' RACE reads through MiXCR, storing one row per CDR3 protein. The table shows some 78,000 distinct CDR3 sequences, with 5% to 6% occurring only once. The sequencing input was PBMCs. The receptors come from a woman in her 30s with multiple sclerosis.

This clonotype was seen repeatedly, ten times or more. This chain joins TRBV20-1 and TRBJ2-7; D is perhaps TRBD2 (6 bases). This CDR3 spans 14 amino acids. V was clipped by 6 bases and J by 1 base, with 16 bases between them. The germline V gene has CDR1 DFQATT and CDR2 SNEGSKA (reference sequence). CDR3: CSAIPGTWSYEQYF. CDR3 DNA: TGCAGTGCCATACCCGGGACTTGGTCCTACGAGCAGTACTTC.

This clonotype was found many times. The chain has TRBV12-3 or TRBV12-4 and TRBJ2-1, with 9 bases that match TRBD2. This CDR3 has 15 residues. V lost 0 bases and J lost 7; bases outside the gene matches: 4. CDR3 residues: CASSLALAGRNEQFF. DNA for the CDR3: TGTGCCAGCAGTTTAGCGCTAGCGGGAAGAAATGAGCAGTTCTTC.

There are many counts of this clonotype. J is TRBJ2-1 and V is TRBV20-1; 9 positions match TRBD2. This CDR3 contains 15 residues. The ends lost 6 bases at V and 4 bases at J; junction bases unmatched: 10. Germline CDR1 DFQATT, CDR2 SNEGSKA (reference sequence). This CDR3 is CSAADAAGGYNEQFF. Here the CDR3 DNA reads TGCAGTGCCGCAGACGCGGCGGGAGGGTACAATGAGCAGTTCTTC.

This clonotype was counted many times. The CDR3 region is CASRSTALSYEQYF. The CDR3 region has the DNA TGTGCCAGTAGGAGTACGGCCCTCTCCTACGAGCAGTACTTC. The chain combines TRBV28 with TRBJ2-7; D gene unclear. The CDR3 length is 14 residues. Germline-derived CDR1 and CDR2 are MDHEN and SYDVKM. The V gene lost 9 bases and the J gene lost 0 bases, with 15 bases spanning the gap.

This clonotype occurred many times. The chain couples TRBV25-1 to TRBJ2-3; 7 nucleotides match TRBD2. There are 15 residues in the CDR3. CDR1 and CDR2 (germline): MGHDK, SYGVNS. The trim removed 4 bases at V and 2 bases at J, leaving 6 bases unmatched. The CDR3 DNA is TGTGCCAGCAGTGGATGGGAGGGGTTCACAGATACGCAGTATTTT. Its protein is CASSGWEGFTDTQYF.

This clonotype was observed many times. The V and J genes are TRBV12-3 or TRBV12-4 and TRBJ2-3; a possible D gene is TRBD2 (5 bases). This CDR3 comprises 14 residues. The V and J ends lost 7 bases and 5 bases respectively, with 16 bases between them. In DNA form, the CDR3 reads TGTGCCAGCAACCGTGGCGGGTCTGGAGATACGCAGTATTTT. As protein: CASNRGGSGDTQYF.

This clonotype was observed at least ten times. The rearrangement uses TRBV27 and TRBJ2-1; D gene ambiguous. V lost 5 bases, J lost 3 bases, and 8 bases lay in between. This CDR3 contains 13 residues. Germline CDR1 and CDR2: MNHEY and SMNVEV (reference sequence). The CDR3 bases are TGTGCCAGCAGTCCCACCCTCTACAATGAGCAGTTCTTC. Its translation: CASSPTLYNEQFF.

This clonotype was observed many times. The chain is built from TRBV20-1 and TRBJ2-2; TRBD2 agrees at 8 bases. J was trimmed by 3 bases and V by 2 bases; bases with no gene match: 2. Per the germline V gene, CDR1 is DFQATT and CDR2 is SNEGSKA (reference sequence). CDR3 length: 14 amino acids. CDR3: CSARREGHTGELFF. CDR3 in DNA: TGCAGTGCTAGACGGGAGGGTCACACCGGGGAGCTGTTTTTT.

Points on this clonotype: A read error is possible here, since a much larger clone lies one base away. This rearrangement joins TRBV7-9 to TRBJ1-2, with D possibly matching TRBD1 (5 bases). The CDR3 is 14 amino acids. Germline CDR1 reads SEHNR; CDR2 reads FQNEAQ (reference sequence). CDR3 DNA sequence: TGTACCAGCAGCGGGGTTAGGGGACTCGATGGCTACACCTTC. As protein: CTSSGVRGLDGYTF.

This clonotype has at least ten counts. The chain recombines TRBV5-6 with TRBJ2-1; D is unclear. The CDR3 is 14 residues long. The V end lost 5 bases, the J end lost 4 bases, and 13 bases lay between the germline ends. The germline V gene encodes CDR1 SGHDT and CDR2 YYEEEE. CDR3 sequence: CASSHGPSYNEQFF. CDR3 nucleotides: TGTGCCAGCAGTCATGGCCCCTCATACAATGAGCAGTTCTTC.

This clonotype was recorded at least ten times. The rearrangement uses TRBV20-1 and TRBJ2-3; 13 bases fit TRBD2. This CDR3 contains 14 residues. Germline V lookup: CDR1 DFQATT, CDR2 SNEGSKA (reference sequence). Trimming removed 5 bases from V and 6 bases from J; junction bases left unmatched: 5. The CDR3 nucleotides are TGCAGTGCTCTACTAGCGGGGGGGCAGGATACGCAGTATTTT. It translates to CSALLAGGQDTQYF.

In this sample, this clonotype turned up many times. The V and J genes are TRBV20-1 and TRBJ2-1, with TRBD2 matching 14 bases. This CDR3 spans 17 amino acids. Per the germline V gene, CDR1 is DFQATT and CDR2 is SNEGSKA (reference sequence). Trimming cost V 6 bases and J 6 bases; bases outside gene matches: 13. The CDR3 DNA reads as TGCAGTGCCCCTGGTCCCGGGACTAGCGGGAGAGGCAATGAGCAGTTCTTC. It translates to CSAPGPGTSGRGNEQFF.

In this sample, this clonotype turned up a few times. This chain links TRBV20-1 with TRBJ2-7; 8 bases agree with TRBD2. Germline V gives CDR1 DFQATT, CDR2 SNEGSKA (reference sequence). The junction had 21 bases not matched to a gene; V was cut back by 4 bases and J by 1 base. This CDR3 region has 19 residues. The CDR3 DNA follows: TGCAGTGCTATGGGGTGGGCCAGCGGGGGACGTACTAGGTCCTACGAGCAGTACTTC. As protein: CSAMGWASGGRTRSYEQYF.

This clonotype turned up a few times. This rearrangement joins TRBV7-7 to TRBJ1-2; 10 bases agree with TRBD1. In germline, CDR1 is SSHAT, CDR2 FNYEAQ (reference sequence). V lost 0 bases and J lost 8; bases outside the gene matches: 3. The CDR3 totals 14 residues. CDR3 sequence (DNA): TGTGCCAGCAGCTTAGCGGGGACAGGGGACGGCTACACCTTC. Protein: CASSLAGTGDGYTF.

This clonotype was counted ten times or more. The chain joins TRBV5-6 to TRBJ1-6; the D gene is possibly TRBD1 (5 bases). Trimming left V 4 bases short and J 7 bases short, with 21 bases between. CDR1 and CDR2 (germline): SGHDT, YYEEEE. The CDR3 contains 17 residues. The CDR3 is CASSLGVGGQVNSPLHF. The CDR3 DNA reads TGTGCCAGCAGCCTAGGAGTAGGTGGACAAGTAAATTCACCCCTCCACTTT.

On this clonotype: A much larger clone lies one base from this, so it may be a read error. The chain recombines TRBV10-3 with TRBJ1-6; TRBD1 agrees at 9 bases. The CDR3 consists of 13 residues. The germline V gene has CDR1 ENHRY and CDR2 SYGVKD. The CDR3, as DNA: TGTGCCATCAGCCGGGACAGGGACTCACCCCTCAACTTT. Encoded protein: CAISRDRDSPLNF.

The sample holds many counts of this clonotype. This may stem from a read error, because a much larger clone lies one nucleotide away. CDR3 region: CASSRIIVPYEQYF. CDR3 nucleotide sequence: TGTGCCAGCAGCCGGATCATCGTACCCTACGAGCAGTACTTC. J is TRBJ2-7 and V is TRBV5-6; no clear D gene. V was cut by 4 bases and J by 2 bases, with 13 bases left in between. Per the germline V gene, CDR1 is SGHDT and CDR2 is YYEEEE. The CDR3 is made up of 14 amino acids.

The chain combines TRBV20-1 with TRBJ2-5; the D gene is possibly TRBD2 (8 bases). Deletions cut 0 bases from V and 4 bases from J, with 24 bases between. Per germline, CDR1 DFQATT and CDR2 SNEGSKA (reference sequence). The CDR3 runs 18 residues. Here the CDR3 DNA reads TGCAGTGCTAGAGATCCGAGGGGGCGACTAGCGAAAAGAGAGACCCAGTACTTC. It yields the protein CSARDPRGRLAKRETQYF.

This clonotype appeared a few times. The gene calls are TRBV7-2 and TRBJ2-7; TRBD1 might be the D (6 bases). The V gene lost 5 bases and the J gene lost 7 bases, with 21 bases spanning the gap. CDR1 and CDR2 (germline): SGHTA, FQGNSA. This CDR3 contains 15 residues. This CDR3 reads CASSQGTILGGEQYF. The CDR3 DNA follows: TGTGCCAGCAGCCAGGGGACAATCTTAGGGGGAGAGCAGTACTTC.

This clonotype was found many times. The genes are TRBV2 and TRBJ1-1; no reliable D call. Trimming left V 1 base short and J 6 bases short, with 9 bases between. The CDR3 covers 13 residues. From germline, CDR1 is SNHLY and CDR2 FYNNEI. CDR3 loop: CASSEGAESEAFF. In nucleotides, the CDR3 is TGTGCCAGCAGTGAAGGGGCCGAGTCTGAAGCTTTCTTT.